These 13 T cell receptor beta chains share one sample of origin, sequenced in a study of T-cell reconstitution after alpha-beta-depleted transplantation in children. Preparation of the TCRbeta library used unique molecular identifiers. TCRdb redid the calling of the PCR reads with MiXCR, one entry per CDR3 protein. The sample carries about 830,000 distinct CDR3 sequences, approximately 15% recorded once. This specimen consisted of PBMCs, mostly from graft donor cells, obtained 360 days after TCRalphabeta/CD19-depleted stem cell transplant. These TCRs come from a male patient younger than 18 who had a stem cell transplant for acute lymphoblastic leukemia, so the T cells may come from the graft donor.

In its sample, this clonotype was seen a few times. In nucleotides, the CDR3 is TGTGCCAGCAGCTTCTCAGGAAAAGAGACCCAGTACTTC. Protein sequence: CASSFSGKETQYF. The chain joins TRBV7-3 to TRBJ2-5; D uncertain. Germline V gene lookup returns CDR1 SGHTA and CDR2 FQGTGA. This CDR3 is built from 13 residues. V was clipped by 3 bases and J by 3 bases, with 8 bases between them.

The chain couples TRBV5-1 to TRBJ1-2, with 9 bases lining up with TRBD1. Germline-derived CDR1 and CDR2 are SGHRS and YFSETQ. The junction had 15 bases not matched to a gene; V was cut back by 4 bases and J by 5 bases. The CDR3 runs 17 residues. The CDR3, as DNA: TGCGCCAGCAGCCCGTGGACAGGGGTGAAGGTCCGATATGGCTACACCTTC. Its translation: CASSPWTGVKVRYGYTF.

The J gene is TRBJ2-7, the V gene TRBV29-1, with D perhaps TRBD1 (6 bases). Trimming took off 5 bases at V and 2 bases at J, with 10 bases between the two ends. The CDR3 is made up of 12 amino acids. The V gene's germline CDR1 is SQVTM and CDR2 ANQGSEA. CDR3 nucleotide sequence: TGCAGCGTTCAACAGGGTCCCTACGAGCAGTACTTC. Translated: CSVQQGPYEQYF.

This chain uses TRBV11-3 with TRBJ2-1; D is unresolved. Per the germline V gene, CDR1 is SGHNT and CDR2 is YENEEA. V shed 5 bases and J shed 9 bases, with 14 bases lying between them. This CDR3 has 13 residues. The CDR3 DNA reads as TGTGCCAGCAGCCCTACAAGCCTAGGTGAGCAGTTCTTC. Its translation is CASSPTSLGEQFF.

This chain joins TRBV11-2 and TRBJ2-5; unclear D gene. Between the trimmed V and J ends, which lost 7 bases and 4 bases, there was a span of 10 bases. Germline V lookup: CDR1 SGHAT, CDR2 FQNNGV. The CDR3 extends over 12 amino acids. The CDR3 DNA reads as TGTGCCAGCAACGTCGACCTAGAGACCCAGTACTTC. It specifies CASNVDLETQYF.

This clonotype was observed at least ten times. V and J are TRBV20-1 and TRBJ1-2; 7 bases map to TRBD1. CDR1 is DFQATT and CDR2 is SNEGSKA in the germline V gene (reference sequence). The trim removed 3 bases at V and 4 bases at J, leaving 8 bases unmatched. There are 14 residues in the CDR3. Written as DNA, the CDR3 is TGCAGTGCTAGGCCCTCGACAGGGCCCTATGGCTACACCTTC. Residues: CSARPSTGPYGYTF.

The chain joins TRBV12-3 or TRBV12-4 to TRBJ2-3; 8 bases are a match to TRBD2. The CDR3 runs to 14 residues. J was trimmed by 4 bases and V by 6 bases; bases with no gene match: 6. The CDR3: CASRNSGSSDTQYF. CDR3 nucleotide sequence: TGTGCCAGCAGGAACAGCGGGAGTTCAGATACGCAGTATTTT.

At least ten counts were recorded for this clonotype. This chain links TRBV12-3 or TRBV12-4 with TRBJ2-1; 8 bases fit TRBD1. CDR3 length equals 16 residues. Trimming removed 2 bases from V and 0 bases from J; junction bases left unmatched: 3. CDR3 nucleotides: TGTGCCAGCAGTTTATACAGGGGGAGCTCCTACAATGAGCAGTTCTTC. This codes for CASSLYRGSSYNEQFF.

This clonotype occurred a few times. The chain carries TRBV13 and TRBJ1-2; 7 positions agree with TRBD1. The length of the CDR3 is 12 residues. Germline CDR1 reads PRHDT; CDR2 reads FYEKMQ (reference sequence). The trim removed 6 bases at V and 5 bases at J, leaving 3 bases unmatched. This CDR3 reads CASRGQRYGYTF. The CDR3 bases are TGTGCCAGCAGGGGACAGAGATATGGCTACACCTTC.

The chain recombines TRBV27 with TRBJ2-2; possibly TRBD2 for D (6 bases). Trimming took off 1 base at V and 1 base at J, with 10 bases between the two ends. The length of the CDR3 is 16 residues. CDR1 and CDR2 from the germline V gene are MNHEY and SMNVEV (reference sequence). CDR3: CASSLYRGMNTGELFF. The CDR3 DNA is TGTGCCAGCAGTTTATATCGGGGGATGAACACCGGGGAGCTGTTTTTT.

The chain employs TRBV29-1 and TRBJ1-5; no reliable D call. Germline loops: CDR1 SQVTM, CDR2 ANQGSEA. This CDR3 spans 14 amino acids. Trimming pared 1 base from V and 5 bases from J, leaving 12 bases between. CDR3 loop: CSVEGVGWDQPQHF. DNA of the CDR3: TGCAGCGTTGAAGGTGTCGGCTGGGATCAGCCCCAGCATTTT.

The DNA of the CDR3 is TGTGCCAGCAGCGTAAAGGGGATAAACTACTTCCAAGAGACCCAGTACTTC. Its translation: CASSVKGINYFQETQYF. This chain connects TRBV9 to TRBJ2-5; the D gene is possibly TRBD1 (5 bases). Germline CDR1 is SGDLS and CDR2 is YYNGEE. The CDR3 has 17 amino acids. The V end was cut by 1 base, the J end by 1 base, with 17 bases between.

This clonotype was detected a few times. The V and J genes are TRBV5-1 and TRBJ2-1; TRBD2 is a possible D gene (5 bases). Per the germline V gene, CDR1 is SGHRS and CDR2 is YFSETQ. The CDR3 has 13 amino acids. V gave up 3 bases and J gave up 9 bases, with 13 bases separating them. The CDR3 nucleotides are TGCGCCAGCAGCTGGGAAAGCGAGGGTGAGCAGTTCTTC. Its protein is CASSWESEGEQFF. The whole variable domain, filled in from reference TRBV5-1 and TRBJ2-1, reads KAGVTQTPRYLIKTRGQQVTLSCSPISGHRSVSWYQQTPGQGLQFLFEYFSETQRNKGNFPGRFSGRQFSNSRSEMNVSTLELGDSALYLCASSWESEGEQFFGPGTRLTVL.